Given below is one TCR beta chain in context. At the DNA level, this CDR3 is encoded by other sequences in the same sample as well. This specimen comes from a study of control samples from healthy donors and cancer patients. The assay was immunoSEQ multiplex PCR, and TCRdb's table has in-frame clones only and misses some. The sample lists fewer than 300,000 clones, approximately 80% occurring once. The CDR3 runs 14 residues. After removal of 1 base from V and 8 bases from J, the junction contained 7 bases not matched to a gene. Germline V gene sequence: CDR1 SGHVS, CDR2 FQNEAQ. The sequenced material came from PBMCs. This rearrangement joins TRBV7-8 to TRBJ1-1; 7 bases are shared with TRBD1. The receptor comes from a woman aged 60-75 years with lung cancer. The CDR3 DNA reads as TGTGCCAGCAGCTTAGACAGGGGACGGACCGAAGCTTTCTTT. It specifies CASSLDRGRTEAFF.